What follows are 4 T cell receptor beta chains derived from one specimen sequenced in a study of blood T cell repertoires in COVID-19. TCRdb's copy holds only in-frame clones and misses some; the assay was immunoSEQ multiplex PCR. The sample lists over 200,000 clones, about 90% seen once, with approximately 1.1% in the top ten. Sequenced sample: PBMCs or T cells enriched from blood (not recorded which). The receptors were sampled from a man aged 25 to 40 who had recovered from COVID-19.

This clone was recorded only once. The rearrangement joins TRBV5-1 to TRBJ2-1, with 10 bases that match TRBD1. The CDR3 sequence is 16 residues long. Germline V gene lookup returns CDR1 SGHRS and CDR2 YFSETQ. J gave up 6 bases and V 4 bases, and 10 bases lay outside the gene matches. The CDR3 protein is CASSAGQGNVGNEQFF. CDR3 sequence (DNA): TGCGCCAGCAGCGCGGGACAGGGGAATGTAGGCAATGAGCAGTTCTTC.

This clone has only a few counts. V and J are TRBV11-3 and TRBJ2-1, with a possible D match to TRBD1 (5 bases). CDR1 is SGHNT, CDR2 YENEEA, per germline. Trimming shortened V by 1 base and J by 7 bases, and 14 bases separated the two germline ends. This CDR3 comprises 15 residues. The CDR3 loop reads CASSLGDRTTNEQFF. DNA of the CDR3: TGTGCCAGCAGCTTAGGGGATCGGACAACTAATGAGCAGTTCTTC.

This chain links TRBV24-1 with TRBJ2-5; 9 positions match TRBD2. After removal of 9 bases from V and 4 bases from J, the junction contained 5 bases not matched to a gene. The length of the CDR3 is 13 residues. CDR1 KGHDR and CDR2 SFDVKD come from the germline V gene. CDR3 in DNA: TGTGCCACCCAACTAGCGGGCATAGAGACCCAGTACTTC. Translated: CATQLAGIETQYF.

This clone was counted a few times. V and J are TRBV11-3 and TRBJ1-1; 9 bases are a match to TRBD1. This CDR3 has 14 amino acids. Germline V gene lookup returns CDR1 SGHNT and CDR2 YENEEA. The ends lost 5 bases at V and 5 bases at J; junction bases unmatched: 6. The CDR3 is CASSPGQGSTEAFF. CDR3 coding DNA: TGTGCCAGCAGCCCGGGACAGGGCTCGACTGAAGCTTTCTTT.